What follows are 19 T cell receptor beta chains derived from one specimen sequenced in a study of cytomegalovirus exposure and HLA in healthy donors (dated by TCRdb to about 2017). Library method: the immunoSEQ multiplex PCR assay. The multiplex PCR relied on a mix of 60 forward primers for TCR Vbeta segments and 13 reverse primers for TCR Jbeta segments. This immuneACCESS table, as held by TCRdb, lists in-frame sequences with V and J called but not all clones. Of the missing ones, under half trace to an unresolved V gene in checked studies; the others have no known cause. The sample table contains roughly 180,000 clones; only one count was recorded for under 90% of them. The top ten clones comprise 4.8% of the sample. Sequenced material: PBMCs. The receptors shown here come from a man between 18 and 29 years old in good health and CMV-seronegative.

The chain links TRBV27 to TRBJ2-1; 8 bases are a match to TRBD2. The CDR3 consists of 16 residues. Trimming removed 5 bases from V and 8 bases from J; junction bases left unmatched: 14. Germline lookup yields CDR1 MNHEY and CDR2 SMNVEV (reference sequence). Here the CDR3 reads CASSPPGASGFHEQFF. As DNA, the CDR3 is TGTGCCAGCAGTCCCCCAGGGGCTAGCGGGTTCCATGAGCAGTTCTTC.

This CDR3 reads CASSEGGQTYGYTF. In DNA, the CDR3 is TGTGCCAGCAGTGAAGGGGGACAAACTTATGGCTACACCTTC. The chain couples TRBV2 to TRBJ1-2; a possible D gene is TRBD1 (6 bases). With 1 base removed from V and 5 bases from J, the gap between germline ends came to 11 bases. CDR3 length equals 14 residues. Germline values: CDR1 SNHLY, CDR2 FYNNEI.

This chain links TRBV28 with TRBJ1-1; no definite D call. Trimming left V 3 bases short and J 5 bases short, with 22 bases between. CDR1 and CDR2 from the germline V gene are MDHEN and SYDVKM. The length of the CDR3 is 17 residues. CDR3 DNA sequence: TGTGCCAGCAGTTTGCCCCCTAGGAGCGGCCGAGGGACTGAAGCTTTCTTT. Translation: CASSLPPRSGRGTEAFF. The whole variable domain, remainder taken from reference TRBV28 and TRBJ1-1, is DVKVTQSSRYLVKRTGEKVFLECVQDMDHENMFWYRQDPGLGLRLIYFSYDVKMKEKGDIPEGYSVSREKKERFSLILESASTNQTSMYLCASSLPPRSGRGTEAFFGQGTRLTVV.

The V gene is TRBV6-1, the J gene TRBJ2-7, with D possibly matching TRBD2 (5 bases). V was pared by 1 base and J by 9 bases, with 19 bases between. This CDR3 has 15 residues. The germline CDR1 and CDR2 sequences are MNHNS and SASEGT. In DNA form, the CDR3 reads TGTGCCAGCAGTGAAGTCAGGCACCCGAGGGCCGGGCAGTACTTC. Encoded protein: CASSEVRHPRAGQYF.

In its sample, this clone was seen a few times. The chain links TRBV4-1 to TRBJ1-1; 7 bases line up with TRBD1. CDR3 size: 16 residues. CDR1 and CDR2 from the germline V gene are MGHRA and YSYEKL. V was clipped by 4 bases and J by 7 bases; unmatched bases: 15. This chain's CDR3 is CASSLNTQQGFGEAFF. DNA for the CDR3: TGCGCCAGCAGCCTCAACACTCAACAGGGGTTTGGTGAAGCTTTCTTT.

The rearrangement joins TRBV4-1 to TRBJ2-7; the D gene is possibly TRBD1 (5 bases). There are 22 residues in the CDR3. Per germline, CDR1 MGHRA and CDR2 YSYEKL. V was pared by 1 base and J by 2 bases, with 33 bases between. DNA of the CDR3: TGCGCCAGCAGCCAAGTCTTTTTCTTTTGGGTGGCAGGGTGGCCGCGCGCCTACGAGCAGTACTTC. It codes for CASSQVFFFWVAGWPRAYEQYF.

The CDR3 sequence is CAWSGQGFQPQHF. The CDR3 DNA sequence: TGTGCCTGGAGTGGACAGGGGTTTCAGCCCCAGCATTTT. The chain couples TRBV30 to TRBJ1-5; TRBD1 matches at 8 bases. Germline CDR1 GTSNPN, CDR2 SVGIG (reference sequence). V shed 1 base and J 6 bases; nucleotides not matched to a gene: 2. CDR3 length equals 13 residues.

The chain employs TRBV28 and TRBJ2-1; 16 bases map to TRBD2. Per germline, CDR1 MDHEN and CDR2 SYDVKM. CDR3 length: 20 amino acids. With 5 bases clipped from V and 7 bases from J, the junction kept 17 bases outside the gene matches. This CDR3 is CASSIGGLAGGRLWRNEQFF. The CDR3, as DNA: TGTGCCAGCAGTATCGGGGGACTAGCGGGAGGGCGTCTATGGAGGAATGAGCAGTTCTTC. Drawing the rest from reference TRBV28 and TRBJ2-1, the complete variable domain is DVKVTQSSRYLVKRTGEKVFLECVQDMDHENMFWYRQDPGLGLRLIYFSYDVKMKEKGDIPEGYSVSREKKERFSLILESASTNQTSMYLCASSIGGLAGGRLWRNEQFFGPGTRLTVL.

The rearrangement joins TRBV16 to TRBJ1-5; D is perhaps TRBD1 (6 bases). Germline V lookup: CDR1 KGHSY, CDR2 FQNENV. The CDR3 length is 16 residues. Deletions cut 0 bases from V and 6 bases from J, with 15 bases between. CDR3 bases: TGTGCCAGCAGCCAATCAGGGACAAATTCTATTCAGCCCCAGCATTTT. Its translation is CASSQSGTNSIQPQHF.

There are a few counts of this clone. The V and J genes are TRBV7-8 and TRBJ2-3; TRBD2 matches 12 bases. Germline loops: CDR1 SGHVS, CDR2 FQNEAQ. The CDR3 extends over 16 amino acids. V was pared by 5 bases and J by 4 bases, with 7 bases of the junction left unmatched. Here the CDR3 reads CASSPILAGGADTQYF. CDR3 nucleotides: TGTGCCAGCAGCCCTATACTAGCGGGAGGCGCAGATACGCAGTATTTT.

This clone was seen once. The chain couples TRBV9 to TRBJ2-1, with D tentatively TRBD1 (6 bases). CDR1 and CDR2 (germline): SGDLS, YYNGEE. The ends were cut back, 3 bases at V and 1 base at J, with 14 bases in the middle. CDR3 length: 16 residues. The CDR3 sequence is CASSAGTRGSYNEQFF. The CDR3 DNA sequence: TGTGCCAGCAGCGCGGGGACACGGGGTTCCTACAATGAGCAGTTCTTC.

This chain connects TRBV5-1 to TRBJ1-2; TRBD1 is a possible D gene (5 bases). CDR3 length equals 16 residues. Germline loops: CDR1 SGHRS, CDR2 YFSETQ. The V end was cut by 4 bases, the J end by 4 bases, with 20 bases between. The CDR3 region is CASSPTTAPMLYGYTF. The CDR3 DNA sequence: TGCGCCAGCAGCCCTACGACAGCGCCAATGCTCTATGGCTACACCTTC.

This clone has only one observation. The chain is built from TRBV27 and TRBJ1-1; tentatively, D is TRBD1 (6 bases). The CDR3 loop spans 14 amino acids. Trimming stripped 3 bases from V and 4 bases from J, with 12 bases between. Germline V gene lookup returns CDR1 MNHEY and CDR2 SMNVEV (reference sequence). The CDR3 region has the DNA TGTGCCAGCAGTTTCTTAGACAGGACCACTGAAGCTTTCTTT. It specifies CASSFLDRTTEAFF.

This chain links TRBV29-1 with TRBJ2-3; D possibly corresponds to TRBD2 (6 bases). Germline CDR1 and CDR2: SQVTM and ANQGSEA. V gave up 5 bases and J gave up 3 bases, with 12 bases separating them. The CDR3 has 13 residues. CDR3 region: CSVSRGSTDTQYF. Written as DNA, the CDR3 is TGCAGCGTTTCCCGGGGGTCTACAGATACGCAGTATTTT.

The genes are TRBV7-8 and TRBJ2-7; maybe TRBD1 (6 bases). CDR1 and CDR2 (germline): SGHVS, FQNEAQ. This CDR3 has 14 residues. The ends were cut back, 5 bases at V and 3 bases at J, with 14 bases in the middle. This CDR3 reads CASSPTTGYYEQYF. Here the CDR3 DNA reads TGTGCCAGCAGCCCTACGACAGGATACTACGAGCAGTACTTC. The entire variable domain, with the rest obtained from reference TRBV7-8 and TRBJ2-7, is as follows: GAGVSQSPRYKVAKRGQDVALRCDPISGHVSLFWYQQALGQGPEFLTYFQNEAQLDKSGLPSDRFFAERPEGSVSTLKIQRTQQEDSAVYLCASSPTTGYYEQYFGPGTRLTVT.

V usage is TRBV6-5 and J usage is TRBJ1-2, with 7 bases identical to TRBD1. CDR3 size: 14 residues. Per germline, CDR1 MNHEY and CDR2 SVGAGI. J lost 8 bases, V lost 7 bases, and 13 bases had no gene match. CDR3 DNA: TGTGCCAGCACAAAAGACAGGGTTCTTTTAGGCTACACCTTC. The encoded protein is CASTKDRVLLGYTF.

The chain is built from TRBV19 and TRBJ2-7, with a possible D match to TRBD2 (5 bases). Germline V gene lookup returns CDR1 LNHDA and CDR2 SQIVND (reference sequence). V lost 5 bases to trimming and J lost 2 bases, with 13 bases between them. The CDR3 is 14 residues long. Here the CDR3 DNA reads TGTGCCAGTAGTCCCCGGACTGGAGCCTACGAGCAGTACTTC. Amino acid sequence: CASSPRTGAYEQYF.

The V call is TRBV5-1, the J call TRBJ1-6; 8 bases are a match to TRBD1. Germline V CDR1 and CDR2: SGHRS, YFSETQ. This CDR3 has 15 amino acids. V trimming: 4 bases; J trimming: 8 bases; junction bases outside the gene matches: 8. The CDR3 region has the DNA TGCGCCAGCAGCAGATCGGACAGGGTGGATTCACCCCTCCACTTT. Translated: CASSRSDRVDSPLHF. The complete variable domain, with remaining parts taken from reference TRBV5-1 and TRBJ1-6, reads KAGVTQTPRYLIKTRGQQVTLSCSPISGHRSVSWYQQTPGQGLQFLFEYFSETQRNKGNFPGRFSGRQFSNSRSEMNVSTLELGDSALYLCASSRSDRVDSPLHFGNGTRLTVT.

J is TRBJ2-1 and V is TRBV19, with 14 nucleotides matching TRBD2. With V trimmed by 7 bases and J by 9 bases, 5 bases remained unmatched. Germline assignment: CDR1 LNHDA and CDR2 SQIVND (reference sequence). The CDR3 has 14 amino acids. This chain's CDR3 is CASMGLAGALEQFF. DNA of the CDR3: TGTGCCAGTATGGGACTAGCGGGAGCTCTTGAGCAGTTCTTC.